The 12 T cell receptor beta chains presented below share a single source sample, sequenced in a study of T-cell memory formation after mild COVID-19. TCRdb ran MiXCR on the 5' RACE reads and lists one entry per CDR3 protein. The sample lists about 470,000 distinct CDR3 sequences; more than 20% were seen once. Sequencing was performed on PBMCs or a T cell subset sorted from them (not recorded which). The origin of the receptors is an adult woman who had mild COVID-19 (a few samples of this study predate the infection). Cell type and time point are not known.

A few counts support this clonotype. V usage is TRBV15 and J usage is TRBJ2-1; 11 bases are a match to TRBD2. From germline, CDR1 is LNHNV and CDR2 YYDKDF (reference sequence). The J segment lost 9 bases and the V segment lost 1 base, leaving 2 bases of the junction unmatched. The CDR3 has 14 amino acids. The CDR3 sequence is CATSRVSGGAEQFF. The CDR3 coding sequence is TGTGCCACCAGCAGAGTTAGCGGGGGGGCTGAGCAGTTCTTC.

This clonotype was observed a handful of times. The genes are TRBV12-3 or TRBV12-4 and TRBJ2-3; 10 bases are a match to TRBD1. V lost 5 bases and J lost 8; bases outside the gene matches: 10. This CDR3 comprises 15 residues. The CDR3 sequence is CASSQPGQGYGTQYF. As DNA, the CDR3 is TGTGCCAGCAGTCAGCCGGGACAGGGGTACGGTACGCAGTATTTT.

This chain joins TRBV12-3 or TRBV12-4 and TRBJ2-7; no clear D gene. Trimming pared 5 bases from V and 6 bases from J, leaving 17 bases between. The CDR3 runs 14 residues. CDR3 sequence (DNA): TGTGCCAGCAGTCTGATCTCACCCTTGGGCGAGCAGTACTTC. The encoded protein is CASSLISPLGEQYF.

The rearrangement links TRBV21-1 to TRBJ1-2. TRBV21-1 is a pseudogene. This CDR3 is 13 amino acids long. CDR3 residues: CASIGSINYGYTF. The CDR3, as DNA: TGTGCCAGCATCGGGAGCATAAATTATGGCTACACCTTC.

This clonotype was found a few times. J is TRBJ2-3 and V is TRBV11-3, with D possibly matching TRBD2 (6 bases). Trimming shortened V by 6 bases and J by 4 bases, and 11 bases separated the two germline ends. The CDR3 contains 13 residues. CDR1 is SGHNT and CDR2 is YENEEA in the germline V gene. DNA of the CDR3: TGTGCCAGCAGTCCGGGGGTGGCAGATACGCAGTATTTT. Residues: CASSPGVADTQYF.

The CDR3 region has the DNA TGTGCCAGCAGCTTAGACCATGGACGAGGGGTCTACAATGAGCAGTTCTTC. Amino acid sequence: CASSLDHGRGVYNEQFF. V is TRBV11-2 and J is TRBJ2-1; D possibly uses TRBD1 or TRBD2 (5 bases each). This CDR3 is 17 amino acids long. Germline values: CDR1 SGHAT, CDR2 FQNNGV. V lost 0 bases, J lost 3 bases, and 15 bases lay in between.

CDR3 nucleotides: TGTGCCAGCAGCGTAAACAGGAACACTGAAGCTTTCTTT. Protein sequence: CASSVNRNTEAFF. The chain joins TRBV9 to TRBJ1-1; D not resolved. V was cut by 1 base and J by 1 base, with 5 bases left in between. Germline V gene data show CDR1 as SGDLS and CDR2 as YYNGEE. The CDR3 consists of 13 residues.

The CDR3 loop reads CASSFVRTEAGRSNQPQHF. The CDR3 nucleotides are TGTGCCAGCAGCTTCGTCCGGACAGAGGCCGGACGTAGCAATCAGCCCCAGCATTTT. This sequence joins TRBV7-2 and TRBJ1-5; D perhaps matches TRBD1 (6 bases). The CDR3 covers 19 residues. Germline CDR1 is SGHTA and CDR2 is FQGNSA. Trimming shortened V by 3 bases and J by 0 bases, and 21 bases separated the two germline ends.

This clonotype appeared a few times. CDR3: CSARPRTGFHEQYF. The CDR3 DNA reads TGCAGTGCTAGGCCCCGGACAGGGTTTCACGAGCAGTACTTC. The V call is TRBV20-1, the J call TRBJ2-7, with 8 bases that match TRBD1. V lost 3 bases to trimming and J lost 5 bases; unmatched junction nucleotides: 9. This CDR3 contains 14 residues. The germline gives CDR1 DFQATT, CDR2 SNEGSKA (reference sequence).

This clonotype was seen once. CDR3 in amino acids: CASSLESSNEQFF. CDR3 DNA sequence: TGTGCCAGCAGTTTAGAATCCAGCAATGAGCAGTTCTTC. The V gene is TRBV12-3 or TRBV12-4, the J gene TRBJ2-1; D remains ambiguous. V lost 1 base and J 6 bases, leaving 7 bases between the germline ends. This CDR3 is built from 13 residues.

The table lists this clonotype with a few counts. The chain is built from TRBV19 and TRBJ1-2; D unclear. CDR1 and CDR2 (germline): LNHDA, SQIVND (reference sequence). Trimming stripped 1 base from V and 3 bases from J, with 9 bases between. The CDR3 covers 14 residues. The CDR3 region is CASSIGAHDYGYTF. DNA of the CDR3: TGTGCCAGTAGTATAGGGGCCCATGACTATGGCTACACCTTC.

Here the CDR3 reads CASSQVPGQGYGYTF. The CDR3 DNA reads TGCGCCAGCAGCCAAGTGCCGGGACAGGGCTATGGCTACACCTTC. This sequence joins TRBV4-1 and TRBJ1-2; 9 bases map to TRBD1. Germline V gene data show CDR1 as MGHRA and CDR2 as YSYEKL. This CDR3 spans 15 amino acids. The ends lost 1 base at V and 4 bases at J; junction bases unmatched: 4.